The 31 T cell receptor beta chains in this list originate from one sample, sequenced in a study of human thymus T cells. Corrective heart surgery yielded the resections from which the thymus tissue came. Profiled with immunoSEQ multiplex PCR; TCRdb holds only in-frame clones, not every one. The table includes some 80,000 clones, roughly 97% detected once. The material sequenced was thymus tissue. The source is a boy under two years old with a congenital heart defect but otherwise immunologically healthy.

The chain combines TRBV5-8 with TRBJ2-5; no firm D call. V was cut by 1 base and J by 5 bases, with 9 bases left in between. The CDR3 runs to 13 residues. Per the germline V gene, CDR1 is SGHTS and CDR2 is YDEGEE. The CDR3, as DNA: TGTGCCAGCAGCTTGTCCAAGAGGGAGACCCAGTACTTC. This sequence encodes CASSLSKRETQYF.

The chain uses TRBV7-2 and TRBJ2-5, with D possibly being TRBD2 (5 bases). Per the germline V gene, CDR1 is SGHTA and CDR2 is FQGNSA. The V end was cut by 5 bases, the J end by 10 bases, with 17 bases between. The CDR3 spans 13 residues. The CDR3 loop reads CASSPSGRRIQYF. CDR3 nucleotides: TGTGCCAGCAGCCCCAGCGGACGGCGGATCCAGTACTTC.

The chain carries TRBV14 and TRBJ1-2; possibly TRBD1 for D (6 bases). V lost 1 base and J lost 6, with 12 bases in between. Germline V CDR1 and CDR2: SGHDN, FVKESK. The CDR3 totals 14 residues. The CDR3 sequence: CASSQVGGANGYTF. Here the CDR3 DNA reads TGTGCCAGCAGCCAAGTGGGGGGGGCGAATGGCTACACCTTC.

This chain uses TRBV20-1 with TRBJ2-3; no clear D gene. Trimming shortened V by 6 bases and J by 2 bases, and 3 bases separated the two germline ends. This CDR3 is built from 10 residues. Germline assignment: CDR1 DFQATT and CDR2 SNEGSKA (reference sequence). This chain's CDR3 is CSAHTDTQYF. The CDR3 DNA reads as TGCAGTGCCCACACAGATACGCAGTATTTT.

This clone was recorded once. The chain carries TRBV10-1 and TRBJ2-5, with D possibly matching TRBD2 (5 bases). With 4 bases removed from V and 3 bases from J, the gap between germline ends came to 15 bases. Germline V gene lookup returns CDR1 WNHNN and CDR2 SYGVQD (reference sequence). The CDR3 totals 15 residues. The CDR3 DNA is TGCGCCAGCAGTGGAGGAGGTACCCGCGAAGAGACCCAGTACTTC. As protein: CASSGGGTREETQYF.

V gene TRBV30 combines with J gene TRBJ1-2; D unresolved. The germline V gene encodes CDR1 GTSNPN and CDR2 SVGIG (reference sequence). Trimming took 0 bases from V and 6 from J, leaving 5 bases between them. This CDR3 region has 11 residues. For the CDR3, the DNA is TGTGCCTGGAGTGTAAGGAATGGCTACACCTTC. This sequence encodes CAWSVRNGYTF.

V usage is TRBV9 and J usage is TRBJ2-1; 8 bases align to TRBD2. Germline V gene sequence: CDR1 SGDLS, CDR2 YYNGEE. There are 15 residues in the CDR3. J was trimmed by 2 bases and V by 0 bases; bases with no gene match: 1. CDR3: CASSVVAGTYNEQFF. The CDR3 region has the DNA TGTGCCAGCAGCGTAGTAGCGGGGACCTACAATGAGCAGTTCTTC. Full variable domain (rest looked up from reference TRBV9 and TRBJ2-1): DSGVTQTPKHLITATGQRVTLRCSPRSGDLSVYWYQQSLDQGLQFLIQYYNGEERAKGNILERFSAQQFPDLHSELNLSSLELGDSALYFCASSVVAGTYNEQFFGPGTRLTVL.

This clone was recorded only once. This chain uses TRBV6-5 with TRBJ2-1, with D possibly called TRBD1 or TRBD2 (7 bases each). The germline V and J ends were trimmed by 4 bases and 5 bases, with 15 bases remaining between them. CDR1 and CDR2 from the germline V gene are MNHEY and SVGAGI. The CDR3 extends over 15 amino acids. CDR3 in amino acids: CASSSPSGGDNEQFF. The CDR3 nucleotides are TGTGCCAGCAGTTCACCCTCAGGGGGGGACAATGAGCAGTTCTTC.

The table lists this clone with a count of one. CDR3 loop: CASSSGGIEAFF. In DNA form, the CDR3 reads TGCGCCAGCAGCTCCGGAGGGATTGAAGCTTTCTTT. V and J are TRBV5-1 and TRBJ1-1, with D unresolved. CDR1 SGHRS and CDR2 YFSETQ come from the germline V gene. V was trimmed by 3 bases and J by 7 bases, leaving 10 bases between them. CDR3 length: 12 amino acids.

The V and J genes are TRBV18 and TRBJ1-1; 7 nucleotides line up with TRBD1. The CDR3 has 15 amino acids. Germline CDR1 KGHSH, CDR2 LQKENI. Trimming at V came to 4 bases and at J to 1 base, leaving 6 bases not matched to a gene. The CDR3 nucleotides read TGTGCCAGCTCACGAAGGACAGGTCGGAACACTGAAGCTTTCTTT. It codes for CASSRRTGRNTEAFF.

The chain is built from TRBV18 and TRBJ2-3, with D possibly matching TRBD2 (5 bases). Between the trimmed V and J ends, which lost 10 bases and 2 bases, there was a span of 13 bases. From germline, CDR1 is KGHSH and CDR2 LQKENI. The CDR3 runs 13 residues. The CDR3 bases are TGTGCCACCAACCGGGGATACACAGATACGCAGTATTTT. Encoded protein: CATNRGYTDTQYF.

The V call is TRBV14, the J call TRBJ1-6; D remains ambiguous. The V end lost 2 bases, the J end lost 0 bases, and 17 bases lay between the germline ends. The CDR3 is 19 residues long. Per the germline V gene, CDR1 is SGHDN and CDR2 is FVKESK. The CDR3 sequence: CASSQTQDLITSYNSPLHF. The CDR3 bases are TGTGCCAGCAGCCAAACCCAGGACTTAATTACCTCCTATAATTCACCCCTCCACTTT.

The rearrangement joins TRBV29-1 to TRBJ1-1, with D possibly being TRBD1 (6 bases). Germline values: CDR1 SQVTM, CDR2 ANQGSEA. Trimming took off 4 bases at V and 3 bases at J, with 21 bases between the two ends. CDR3 length: 16 residues. Here the CDR3 reads CSVARGGGRGYTEAFF. CDR3 nucleotides: TGCAGCGTTGCGCGGGGAGGGGGAAGGGGGTACACTGAAGCTTTCTTT.

The CDR3: CASSLGPSLFF. The CDR3 bases are TGTGCCAGCAGCTTAGGACCCTCCCTGTTTTTT. The chain recombines TRBV7-9 with TRBJ2-2; D remains unclear. The V gene's germline CDR1 is SEHNR and CDR2 FQNEAQ (reference sequence). Deletions cut 1 base from V and 14 bases from J, with 8 bases between. This CDR3 contains 11 residues. The full variable domain, its missing parts supplied by reference TRBV7-9 and TRBJ2-2, is DTGVSQNPRHKITKRGQNVTFRCDPISEHNRLYWYRQTLGQGPEFLTYFQNEAQLEKSRLLSDRFSAERPKGSFSTLEIQRTEQGDSAMYLCASSLGPSLFFGEGSRLTVL.

Notes on this clone: Its ends do not fully match the called genes, so a read error is possible. This chain uses TRBV28 with TRBJ2-7; no firm D call. Germline CDR1 is MDHEN and CDR2 is SYDVKM. The CDR3 length is 10 residues. The CDR3 spells CASYSHEQYF. DNA for the CDR3: TGTGCCAGCTACTCCCACGAGCAGTACTTC.

Only one count was recorded for this clone. The genes are TRBV6-5 and TRBJ2-7; D gene unclear. The V gene lost 6 bases and the J gene lost 4 bases, with 16 bases spanning the gap. CDR1 is MNHEY, CDR2 SVGAGI, per germline. The CDR3 extends over 14 amino acids. The chain's CDR3 is CASSRGPTDYEQYF. For the CDR3, the DNA is TGTGCCAGCAGCCGAGGACCCACGGATTACGAGCAGTACTTC.

The J gene is TRBJ2-3, the V gene TRBV28; TRBD1 is a possible D gene (6 bases). The V end was cut by 2 bases, the J end by 4 bases, with 13 bases between. CDR3 length: 15 residues. Germline V gene data show CDR1 as MDHEN and CDR2 as SYDVKM. CDR3 bases: TGTGCCAGCAGTTTAACAGGGAAAGAGGCAGATACGCAGTATTTT. Its translation is CASSLTGKEADTQYF.

In its sample, this clone was seen once. The CDR3 loop reads CASSPENYFGRPNYGYTF. For the CDR3, the DNA is TGTGCCAGCAGCCCCGAAAATTATTTCGGGAGGCCTAACTATGGCTACACCTTC. V usage is TRBV7-2 and J usage is TRBJ1-2; unclear D gene. Trimming took 5 bases from V and 0 from J, leaving 22 bases between them. The germline gives CDR1 SGHTA, CDR2 FQGNSA. There are 18 residues in the CDR3.

The chain recombines TRBV28 with TRBJ2-4, with D maybe TRBD2 (6 bases). V shed 2 bases and J shed 6 bases, with 26 bases lying between them. Looked up from germline, CDR1 is MDHEN and CDR2 is SYDVKM. This CDR3 is built from 19 residues. The CDR3 nucleotides read TGTGCCAGCAGTTTACCACCCGGGACTTTGGGCTTCGATGGAAACATTCAGTACTTC. Its protein is CASSLPPGTLGFDGNIQYF. Drawing the rest from reference TRBV28 and TRBJ2-4, the complete variable domain is DVKVTQSSRYLVKRTGEKVFLECVQDMDHENMFWYRQDPGLGLRLIYFSYDVKMKEKGDIPEGYSVSREKKERFSLILESASTNQTSMYLCASSLPPGTLGFDGNIQYFGAGTRLSVL.

The chain joins TRBV5-1 to TRBJ1-2, with 10 nucleotides matching TRBD1. The CDR3 length is 14 residues. The germline V gene encodes CDR1 SGHRS and CDR2 YFSETQ. V shed 4 bases and J 8 bases; nucleotides not matched to a gene: 8. CDR3 DNA: TGCGCCAGCAGCCCCCGACAGGGGGCGGCAGGCTACACCTTC. Translating gives CASSPRQGAAGYTF.

The chain recombines TRBV28 with TRBJ2-7; unclear D gene. The germline V and J ends were trimmed by 2 bases and 1 base, with 9 bases remaining between them. Germline V lookup: CDR1 MDHEN, CDR2 SYDVKM. CDR3 length equals 14 residues. The CDR3 bases are TGTGCCAGCAGTTTACTTGACCGATCCTACGAGCAGTACTTC. Translating gives CASSLLDRSYEQYF. The variable domain in full, with the rest retrieved from reference TRBV28 and TRBJ2-7, is DVKVTQSSRYLVKRTGEKVFLECVQDMDHENMFWYRQDPGLGLRLIYFSYDVKMKEKGDIPEGYSVSREKKERFSLILESASTNQTSMYLCASSLLDRSYEQYFGPGTRLTVT.

This clone appeared once. The chain has TRBV7-8 and TRBJ1-1; D might be TRBD1 (6 bases). The CDR3 has 16 amino acids. Germline assignment: CDR1 SGHVS and CDR2 FQNEAQ. Trimming shortened V by 5 bases and J by 1 base, and 17 bases separated the two germline ends. The CDR3 DNA is TGTGCCAGCAGCGAAAGGGGGGGGTCTCAGAACACTGAAGCTTTCTTT. Its translation: CASSERGGSQNTEAFF.

The rearrangement uses TRBV18 and TRBJ2-7; TRBD1 matches 8 bases. This CDR3 region has 14 residues. The V and J ends lost 3 bases and 5 bases, in that order; junction bases with no gene match: 6. Germline CDR1 reads KGHSH; CDR2 reads LQKENI. CDR3 nucleotide sequence: TGTGCCAGCTCACCTCAGGGACAGGTCAACGAGCAGTACTTC. It codes for CASSPQGQVNEQYF.

This chain links TRBV19 with TRBJ1-5; TRBD1 agrees at 7 bases. The germline V gene has CDR1 LNHDA and CDR2 SQIVND (reference sequence). With 6 bases clipped from V and 7 bases from J, the junction kept 9 bases outside the gene matches. This CDR3 is built from 14 residues. The CDR3 loop reads CASSERQGGQPQHF. The CDR3 DNA reads as TGTGCCAGTAGCGAAAGACAGGGAGGACAGCCCCAGCATTTT.

This rearrangement joins TRBV28 to TRBJ2-7; no reliable D call. Germline CDR1 MDHEN, CDR2 SYDVKM. The CDR3 is made up of 14 amino acids. V gave up 4 bases and J gave up 4 bases, with 14 bases separating them. The DNA of the CDR3 is TGTGCCAGCAGTTCAGCTATTGGTGGATACGAGCAGTACTTC. Translation gives CASSSAIGGYEQYF. Using reference TRBV28 and TRBJ2-7 for the parts outside the CDR3, the full variable domain is DVKVTQSSRYLVKRTGEKVFLECVQDMDHENMFWYRQDPGLGLRLIYFSYDVKMKEKGDIPEGYSVSREKKERFSLILESASTNQTSMYLCASSSAIGGYEQYFGPGTRLTVT.

Only one count was recorded for this clone. This sequence joins TRBV28 and TRBJ2-7; D perhaps matches TRBD2 (6 bases). The CDR3 consists of 13 residues. Germline CDR1 MDHEN, CDR2 SYDVKM. Trimming removed 4 bases from V and 4 bases from J, with 11 bases in between. The CDR3 coding sequence is TGTGCCAGCAGTTCCAAACGGGGGTACGAGCAGTACTTC. Amino acids: CASSSKRGYEQYF.

This clone was recorded only once. The gene calls are TRBV12-5 and TRBJ1-3, with no clear D. The CDR3 is made up of 14 amino acids. The V end lost 5 bases, the J end lost 0 bases, and 8 bases lay between the germline ends. From germline, CDR1 is LGHNT and CDR2 FRNRAP. In DNA form, the CDR3 reads TGTGCTAGTGGTGGACGGCGCTCTGGAAACACCATATATTTT. Residues: CASGGRRSGNTIYF.

The V call is TRBV20-1, the J call TRBJ2-1, with a weak D call TRBD2 (5 bases). With 6 bases removed from V and 8 bases from J, the gap between germline ends came to 8 bases. The CDR3 runs to 10 residues. Germline CDR1 reads DFQATT; CDR2 reads SNEGSKA (reference sequence). CDR3 in DNA: TGCAGTGCGGGAGAGCATGAGCAGTTCTTC. Amino acid sequence: CSAGEHEQFF.

V and J are TRBV14 and TRBJ2-2, with 7 positions matching TRBD2. The CDR3 totals 16 residues. Looked up from germline, CDR1 is SGHDN and CDR2 is FVKESK. V lost 0 bases, J lost 6 bases, and 7 bases stayed unmatched. DNA for the CDR3: TGTGCCAGCAGCCAAGATCGGCGGGAGTGGCCCGGGGAGCTGTTTTTT. Its translation is CASSQDRREWPGELFF.

The rearrangement links TRBV27 to TRBJ1-1; TRBD1 might be the D (5 bases). The CDR3 is 16 amino acids. V gave up 9 bases and J gave up 3 bases, with 23 bases separating them. The germline V gene has CDR1 MNHEY and CDR2 SMNVEV (reference sequence). The CDR3 DNA reads as TGTGCCAGTGCGGGGACGGGGGAGGATCTGGACACTGAAGCTTTCTTT. It encodes CASAGTGEDLDTEAFF.

V is TRBV7-2 and J is TRBJ2-3; D possibly corresponds to TRBD1 (5 bases). Deletions cut 5 bases from V and 4 bases from J, with 13 bases between. This CDR3 has 14 amino acids. Germline assignment: CDR1 SGHTA and CDR2 FQGNSA. The CDR3 is CASSALGAPDTQYF. CDR3 sequence (DNA): TGTGCCAGCAGCGCTTTAGGGGCCCCAGATACGCAGTATTTT. Based on the CDR3 plus reference TRBV7-2 and TRBJ2-3, the full variable domain is GAGVSQSPSNKVTEKGKDVELRCDPISGHTALYWYRQSLGQGLEFLIYFQGNSAPDKSGLPSDRFSAERTGGSVSTLTIQRTQQEDSAVYLCASSALGAPDTQYFGPGTRLTVL.